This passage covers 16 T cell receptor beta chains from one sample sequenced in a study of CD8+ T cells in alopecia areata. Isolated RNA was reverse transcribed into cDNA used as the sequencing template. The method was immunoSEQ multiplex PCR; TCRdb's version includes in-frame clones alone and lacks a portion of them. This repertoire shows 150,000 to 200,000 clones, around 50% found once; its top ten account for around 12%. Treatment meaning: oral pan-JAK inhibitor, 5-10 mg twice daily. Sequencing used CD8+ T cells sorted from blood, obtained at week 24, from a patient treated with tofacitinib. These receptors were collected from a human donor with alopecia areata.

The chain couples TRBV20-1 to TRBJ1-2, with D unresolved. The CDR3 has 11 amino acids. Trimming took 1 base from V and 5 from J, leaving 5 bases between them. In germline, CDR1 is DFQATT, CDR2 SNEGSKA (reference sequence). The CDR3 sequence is CSARVEYGYTF. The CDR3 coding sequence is TGCAGTGCTAGAGTTGAGTATGGCTACACCTTC.

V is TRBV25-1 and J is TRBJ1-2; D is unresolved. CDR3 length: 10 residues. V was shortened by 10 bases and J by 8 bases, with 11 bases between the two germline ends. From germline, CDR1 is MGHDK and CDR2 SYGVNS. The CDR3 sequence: CATLHEGYTF. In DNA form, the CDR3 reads TGTGCCACCCTACACGAGGGCTACACCTTC.

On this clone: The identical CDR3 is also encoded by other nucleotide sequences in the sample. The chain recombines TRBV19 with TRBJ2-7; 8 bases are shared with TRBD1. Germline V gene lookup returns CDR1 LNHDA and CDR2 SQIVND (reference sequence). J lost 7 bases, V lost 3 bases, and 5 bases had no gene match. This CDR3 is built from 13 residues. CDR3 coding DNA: TGTGCCAGTAGTATTGGGACAGGCGGTGAGCAGTACTTC. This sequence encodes CASSIGTGGEQYF.

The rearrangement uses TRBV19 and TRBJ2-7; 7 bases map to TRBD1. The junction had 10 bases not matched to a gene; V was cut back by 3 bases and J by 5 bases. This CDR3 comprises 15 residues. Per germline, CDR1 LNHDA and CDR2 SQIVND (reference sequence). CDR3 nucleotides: TGTGCCAGTAGTATCTACGACAGGGCGACCGACGAGCAGTACTTC. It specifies CASSIYDRATDEQYF.

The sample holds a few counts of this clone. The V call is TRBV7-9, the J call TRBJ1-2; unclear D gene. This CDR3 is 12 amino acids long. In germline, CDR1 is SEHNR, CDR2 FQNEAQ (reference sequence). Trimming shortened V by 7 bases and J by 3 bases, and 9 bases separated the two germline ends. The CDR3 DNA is TGTGCCAGCACCCCTGGGGACTATGGCTACACCTTC. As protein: CASTPGDYGYTF.

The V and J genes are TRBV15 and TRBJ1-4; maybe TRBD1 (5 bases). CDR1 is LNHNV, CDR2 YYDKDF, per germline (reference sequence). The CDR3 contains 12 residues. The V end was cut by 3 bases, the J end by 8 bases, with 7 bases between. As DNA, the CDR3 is TGTGCCACCAGCAGGGGGGACGAAAAACTGTTTTTT. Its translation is CATSRGDEKLFF.

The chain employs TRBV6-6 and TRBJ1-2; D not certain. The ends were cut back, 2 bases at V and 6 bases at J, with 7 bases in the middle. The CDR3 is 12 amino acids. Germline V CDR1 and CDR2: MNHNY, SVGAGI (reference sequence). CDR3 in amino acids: CASSYGEDGYTF. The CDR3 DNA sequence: TGTGCCAGCAGTTACGGCGAAGATGGCTACACCTTC.

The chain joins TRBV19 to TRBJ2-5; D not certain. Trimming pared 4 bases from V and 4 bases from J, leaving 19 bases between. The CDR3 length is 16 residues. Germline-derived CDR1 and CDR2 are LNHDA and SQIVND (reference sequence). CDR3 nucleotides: TGTGCCAGTAGTACACCCCCGGGCAGCAGTGGAGAGACCCAGTACTTC. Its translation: CASSTPPGSSGETQYF.

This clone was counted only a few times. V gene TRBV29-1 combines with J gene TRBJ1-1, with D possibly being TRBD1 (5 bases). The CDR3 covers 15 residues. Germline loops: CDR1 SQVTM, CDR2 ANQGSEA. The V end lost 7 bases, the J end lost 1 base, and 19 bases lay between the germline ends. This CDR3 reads CSAAMDPGRNTEAFF. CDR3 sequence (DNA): TGCAGCGCCGCCATGGACCCGGGGCGGAACACTGAAGCTTTCTTT.

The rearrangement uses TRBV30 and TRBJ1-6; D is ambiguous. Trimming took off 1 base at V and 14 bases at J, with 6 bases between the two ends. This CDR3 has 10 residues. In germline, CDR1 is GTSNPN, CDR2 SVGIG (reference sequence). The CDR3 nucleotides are TGTGCCTGGAGTGCCCATTCCCTCCACTTT. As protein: CAWSAHSLHF.

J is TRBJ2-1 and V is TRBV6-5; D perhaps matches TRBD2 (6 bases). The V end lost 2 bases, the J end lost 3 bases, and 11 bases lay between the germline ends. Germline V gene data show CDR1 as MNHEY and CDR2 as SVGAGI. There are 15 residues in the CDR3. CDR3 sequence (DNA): TGTGCCAGCAGTTACCCGGGACTCAGCTACAATGAGCAGTTCTTC. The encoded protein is CASSYPGLSYNEQFF.

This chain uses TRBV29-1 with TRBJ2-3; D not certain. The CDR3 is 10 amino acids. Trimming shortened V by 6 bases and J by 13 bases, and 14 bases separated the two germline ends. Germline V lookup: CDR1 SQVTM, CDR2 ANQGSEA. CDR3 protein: CSVVLDREYF. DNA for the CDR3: TGCAGCGTGGTTTTAGATAGGGAGTATTTT.

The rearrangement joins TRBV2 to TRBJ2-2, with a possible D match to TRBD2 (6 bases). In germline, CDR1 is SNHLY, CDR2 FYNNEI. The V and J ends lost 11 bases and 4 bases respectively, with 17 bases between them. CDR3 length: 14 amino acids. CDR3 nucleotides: TGTGCCTCCAGGAGGAGGGGTGGCACCGGGGAGCTGTTTTTT. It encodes CASRRRGGTGELFF.

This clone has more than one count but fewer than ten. The CDR3 protein is CSVEGQGYEQYF. The CDR3 DNA is TGCAGCGTTGAGGGACAGGGATACGAGCAGTACTTC. The V and J genes are TRBV29-1 and TRBJ2-7; 9 positions match TRBD1. Germline values: CDR1 SQVTM, CDR2 ANQGSEA. The length of the CDR3 is 12 residues. After removal of 3 bases from V and 4 bases from J, the junction contained 1 base not matched to a gene.

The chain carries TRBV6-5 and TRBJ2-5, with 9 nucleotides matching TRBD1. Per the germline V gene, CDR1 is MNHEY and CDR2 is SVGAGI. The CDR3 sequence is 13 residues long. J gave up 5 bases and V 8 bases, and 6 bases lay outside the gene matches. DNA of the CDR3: TGTGCCAGCGGGACAGGGAGGGCCGAGACCCAGTACTTC. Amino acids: CASGTGRAETQYF.

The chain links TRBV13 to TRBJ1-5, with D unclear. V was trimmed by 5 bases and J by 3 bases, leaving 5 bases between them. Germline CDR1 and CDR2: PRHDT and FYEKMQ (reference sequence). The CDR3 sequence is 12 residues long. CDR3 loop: CASSRLNQPQHF. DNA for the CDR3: TGTGCCAGCAGCCGTCTCAATCAGCCCCAGCATTTT.